This TCR beta chain was retrieved from a study of T cell changes during pregnancy in multiple sclerosis. The method was immunoSEQ multiplex PCR; TCRdb's version includes in-frame clones alone and lacks a portion of them. The data hold more than 55,000 clones, with more than 75% observed a single time. The CDR3 is 14 amino acids. V lost 7 bases, J lost 7 bases, and 20 bases lay in between. Germline CDR1 is MNHEY and CDR2 is SVGAGI. This specimen consisted of peripheral blood, obtained in the second trimester of pregnancy. This chain uses TRBV6-5 with TRBJ2-7; D is uncertain. The clonotype was recovered from a female donor with multiple sclerosis, enrolled in a pregnancy study. Here the CDR3 DNA reads TGTGCCAGCACGAGCCCCGGTCCCTACGATGAGCAGTACTTC. This translates into CASTSPGPYDEQYF.